The source of this TCR beta chain is a study of shared clonotypes between healthy human individuals. The assay was immunoSEQ multiplex PCR, and TCRdb's table has in-frame clones only and misses some. The profile shows about 2.3 million clones, 90% to 95% of them singletons. Germline CDR1 reads SQVTM; CDR2 reads ANQGSEA. The length of the CDR3 is 15 residues. V was pared by 1 base and J by 2 bases, with 4 bases of the junction left unmatched. The sample comprised naive CD4+ T cells from PBMCs. Subset in this sample: CD45RA+ positively selected. The receptor was isolated from a man aged 18-30 years in good health. Some clones in this sample may be carry-over from other donors' samples. V usage is TRBV29-1 and J usage is TRBJ2-1; 8 bases map to TRBD2. As DNA, the CDR3 is TGCAGCGTTGAAGGCGGGAGGCTAACCTACAATGAGCAGTTCTTC. Its translation: CSVEGGRLTYNEQFF.